The T cell receptor beta chain under discussion was sequenced for a study of response to subunit inactivated influenza vaccine. General study findings and limits: The authors suggested that every seasonal influenza vaccination recruits few new T cells.

TCRdb recomputed calls from the RT-PCR reads with MiXCR, one row per CDR3 protein. Altogether 540,000 or so distinct CDR3 sequences are present, over 10% being singletons, with the ten largest covering 13%. The table lists this clonotype with many counts. What it binds is not known. The V gene end was trimmed by 9 bases and the J gene end by 7 bases; junction bases not matched to a gene: 3. The CDR3 spans 11 residues. Germline V gene lookup returns CDR1 SGHAT and CDR2 FQNNGV. The clonotype comes from a man between 50 and 59 years old who received an inactivated influenza vaccine. Sequencing used PBMCs from blood, obtained about 40 days after vaccination. This chain links TRBV11-2 with TRBJ2-1; 7 positions agree with TRBD1. CDR3 amino acids: CASSTGNEQFF. The DNA of the CDR3 is TGTGCCAGTTCGACAGGGAATGAGCAGTTCTTC. Using reference TRBV11-2 and TRBJ2-1 for the parts outside the CDR3, the full variable domain is EAGVAQSPRYKIIEKRQSVAFWCNPISGHATLYWYQQILGQGPKLLIQFQNNGVVDDSQLPKDRFSAERLKGVDSTLKIQPAKLEDSAVYLCASSTGNEQFFGPGTRLTVL.